This TCR beta chain is from a study of identical twins. In germline, CDR1 is MGHRA, CDR2 YSYEKL. The V end was cut by 4 bases, the J end by 8 bases, with 18 bases between. This CDR3 contains 15 residues. This clonotype was seen at least ten times. As yet, its antigen is unknown. Points from the study as a whole: Abundant beta clonotypes from cord blood had fewer insertions, unlike memory repertoires, which showed none. Invariant MAIT and iNKT cells may have partly biased zero-insertion analyses.

A single record per CDR3 protein comes from TCRdb applying MiXCR to the 5' RACE reads. The table has some 600,000 distinct CDR3 sequences, 7.1% seen once. Another study also made use of these data, one on yellow fever vaccine responses in identical twins.

V gene TRBV4-1 combines with J gene TRBJ2-4, with D perhaps matching TRBD1 or TRBD2 (6 bases each). Material: PBMCs. This TCR came from a woman aged 18-35 years in good health. The CDR3 spells CASSPRKGGIYIQYF. The CDR3 DNA sequence: TGCGCCAGCAGCCCCCGGAAGGGGGGTATATACATTCAGTACTTC.